One TCR beta chain is described in this entry. No antigen is known for it. It was genomic DNA that served as the template for profiling TCR beta VDJ and CDR3. TCRdb recomputed calls from the reads with MiXCR, one row per CDR3 protein. Here the sample spans about 180,000 distinct CDR3 sequences, approximately 46% being singletons. This entry is derived from a study of CD8+CD57+ T cells in acquired aplastic anemia. Study observations and caveats: Patients and controls shared about 30 CD8+ CDR3 sequences.

This CDR3 spans 15 amino acids. Looked up from germline, CDR1 is MGHDK and CDR2 is SYGVNS. Trimming removed 6 bases from V and 5 bases from J, with 17 bases in between. The receptor comes from a human donor in good health. Material for sequencing was sorted CD4+, CD8+, or CD8+CD57+ T cells (not recorded which) from PBMCs. V usage is TRBV25-1 and J usage is TRBJ1-5, with D hard to call. The CDR3 loop is CASSQWIPKHQPQHF. As DNA, the CDR3 is TGTGCCAGCAGCCAGTGGATACCCAAACATCAGCCCCAGCATTTT.